These 17 T cell receptor beta chains were all obtained from the same sample, sequenced in a study of T cell clonality in common variable immunodeficiency. Only in-frame clones appear in the TCRdb table, and some are missing; sequencing was by immunoSEQ multiplex PCR. The profile covers approximately 56,000 clones, none occurring a single time. Material for sequencing was peripheral blood mononuclear cells. The receptors stem from a person aged 18 to 75 in good health.

This clone occurred a few times. The CDR3 end is not reached by the read, which stops 3 residues before it; the germline J gene fills it in. This rearrangement joins TRBV30 to TRBJ2-2; D is possibly TRBD1 (5 bases). This CDR3 spans 13 amino acids. Germline CDR1 GTSNPN, CDR2 SVGIG (reference sequence). The part of the CDR3 DNA that was read is TGTGCCTGGAGTCCAGGGATCTGGGAAAAG. Protein: CAWSPGIWEK. The whole CDR3 reads CAWSPGIWEKLFF.

This clone was counted a few times. The CDR3 is cut off 3 residues early in the read; its end comes from the germline J gene. The chain joins TRBV7-9 to TRBJ2-5; 7 positions agree with TRBD1. In germline, CDR1 is SEHNR, CDR2 FQNEAQ (reference sequence). CDR3 length: 14 residues. This CDR3 is CASSLEVQGSTQYF. The sequenced CDR3 bases are TGTGCCAGCAGCTTAGAAGTACAGGGGAGCACC.

This clone was recorded many times. The read ends 3 residues shy of where the CDR3 ends; the end is completed using the germline J gene. The chain links TRBV29-1 to TRBJ2-1; 7 positions agree with TRBD1. V shed 5 bases, J shed 0 bases, and the junction held 1 base outside the gene matches. The germline CDR1 and CDR2 sequences are SQVTM and ANQGSEA. The CDR3 covers 13 residues. The part of the CDR3 DNA that was read is TGCAGCGTTCAGGGGGTCTCCTACAATGAG. Translated: CSVQGVSYNE. The entire CDR3 is CSVQGVSYNEQFF.

This clone appeared many times. The sequence runs out 3 residues before the end of the CDR3; the remainder is reconstructed from the germline J gene. The chain joins TRBV20-1 to TRBJ2-3; 8 bases match TRBD2. V shed 3 bases, J shed 0 bases, and the junction held 17 bases outside the gene matches. This CDR3 is 19 amino acids long. The germline gives CDR1 DFQATT, CDR2 SNEGSKA (reference sequence). This chain's CDR3 is CSASQPSGGPNPSTDTQYF. The DNA read from the CDR3 is TGCAGTGCTAGCCAGCCAAGCGGGGGACCTAATCCTAGCACAGATACG.

The table lists this clone with many counts. Read coverage stops 3 residues before the CDR3 terminus; the germline J gene supplies the remainder. The chain recombines TRBV14 with TRBJ1-3, with D possibly matching TRBD1 (6 bases). V dropped 4 bases and J dropped 4 bases, with 8 bases sitting between them. This CDR3 contains 13 residues. Germline lookup yields CDR1 SGHDN and CDR2 FVKESK. Here the CDR3 reads CASSLDRGNTIYF. The CDR3 bases that were read are TGTGCCAGCAGCCTCGACAGGGGAAACACC.

In its sample, this clone was seen a few times. The CDR3 end falls 3 residues outside the read, so it is completed with the germline J gene. The chain joins TRBV2 to TRBJ1-5; weak D call: TRBD1 (6 bases). The CDR3 has 15 amino acids. Germline CDR1 SNHLY, CDR2 FYNNEI. V lost 4 bases, J lost 3 bases, and 13 bases lay in between. CDR3 amino acids: CASSARRGPNQPQHF. The CDR3 DNA, read in part, is TGTGCCAGCAGTGCCCGCAGGGGTCCCAATCAGCCC.

The table lists this clone with many counts. The read terminates 3 residues before the CDR3 end, so the remaining end is supplied by the germline J gene. This sequence joins TRBV14 and TRBJ2-2, with D possibly TRBD1 on 5 matching bases. CDR3 length: 13 amino acids. Germline loops: CDR1 SGHDN, CDR2 FVKESK. The germline V and J ends were trimmed by 4 bases and 7 bases, with 10 bases remaining between them. This chain's CDR3 is CASSPSTVGELFF. CDR3 DNA (partial): TGTGCCAGCAGCCCCTCGACAGTCGGGGAG.

This clone has ten or more counts. With the read ending 3 residues before the CDR3 end, the germline J gene is used to fill in that end. The chain couples TRBV5-4 to TRBJ2-1, with 11 bases lining up with TRBD2. Trimming removed 2 bases from V and 6 bases from J; junction bases left unmatched: 7. The CDR3 length is 16 residues. The germline gives CDR1 SGHNT, CDR2 YYREEE (reference sequence). Partial CDR3 DNA: TGTGCCAGCAGCTTTTACCGGCTAGCGGGAGGCAATGAG. This sequence encodes CASSFYRLAGGNE. The CDR3 in full is CASSFYRLAGGNEQFF.

On this clone itself: The read ends 3 residues before the CDR3 terminus; that terminus is restored from the germline J gene. The chain recombines TRBV7-9 with TRBJ2-5; tentatively, D is TRBD1 (5 bases). CDR1 is SEHNR and CDR2 is FQNEAQ in the germline V gene (reference sequence). V was pared by 3 bases and J by 1 base, with 9 bases between. The CDR3 runs to 14 residues. CDR3 bases read: TGTGCCAGCAGCTTGACAGTTACCCAAGAGACC. This encodes CASSLTVTQET. The full CDR3 protein reads CASSLTVTQETQYF.

This clone was seen at least ten times. The sequence runs out 3 residues before the end of the CDR3; the remainder is reconstructed from the germline J gene. V gene TRBV20-1 combines with J gene TRBJ2-3; weak D call: TRBD2 (7 bases). Trimming cost V 2 bases and J 6 bases, with 12 bases left between them. CDR1 is DFQATT, CDR2 SNEGSKA, per germline (reference sequence). The CDR3 totals 13 residues. Incomplete CDR3 DNA: TGCAGTGCTAGATTTGCGGGGGCGGATACG. This encodes CSARFAGADT. The CDR3 reads in full as CSARFAGADTQYF.

This clone was found many times. Sequencing ends 3 residues short of the CDR3 end; the germline J gene provides the rest. The chain carries TRBV20-1 and TRBJ2-7, with 8 bases fitting TRBD2. Per the germline V gene, CDR1 is DFQATT and CDR2 is SNEGSKA (reference sequence). This CDR3 contains 13 residues. The ends lost 5 bases at V and 3 bases at J; junction bases unmatched: 6. The CDR3 region is CSASGTRDYEQYF. The DNA read from the CDR3 is TGCAGTGCTTCCGGGACTAGGGACTACGAG.

This clone was recorded many times. The sequence runs out 3 residues before the end of the CDR3; the remainder is reconstructed from the germline J gene. J is TRBJ2-1 and V is TRBV7-3; 7 nucleotides agree with TRBD1. V trimming: 2 bases; J trimming: 7 bases; junction bases outside the gene matches: 8. CDR3 length: 15 residues. CDR1 is SGHTA, CDR2 FQGTGA, per germline. CDR3 amino acids: CASSLSQGVMNEQFF. The CDR3 bases that were read are TGTGCCAGCAGCTTATCGCAGGGGGTGATGAATGAG.

At least ten counts were recorded for this clone. The read halts 3 residues ahead of the CDR3 end, with the missing end drawn from the germline J gene. The chain recombines TRBV29-1 with TRBJ1-2, with no clear D. This CDR3 contains 15 residues. CDR1 is SQVTM and CDR2 is ANQGSEA in the germline V gene. Trimming cost V 0 bases and J 5 bases, with 16 bases left between them. CDR3 region: CSVEEGRPEIYGYTF. The part of the CDR3 DNA that was read is TGCAGCGTTGAAGAGGGCAGGCCGGAGATATATGGC.

This clone has just a few counts. The read finishes 3 residues shy of the CDR3 end, and the germline J gene is used to complete it. V is TRBV7-8 and J is TRBJ2-5; 11 positions agree with TRBD2. The CDR3 sequence is 16 residues long. The germline V gene encodes CDR1 SGHVS and CDR2 FQNEAQ. V gave up 5 bases and J gave up 7 bases; unmatched junction bases: 12. The sequenced part of the CDR3 DNA is TGTGCCAGCAGCAGCGTCCTAGCGGGGGGCCGGGGGACC. This sequence encodes CASSSVLAGGRGT. The whole CDR3 reads CASSSVLAGGRGTQYF.

At least ten counts were recorded for this clone. Read coverage stops 3 residues before the CDR3 terminus; the germline J gene supplies the remainder. This sequence joins TRBV5-1 and TRBJ2-6; 7 bases match TRBD1. This CDR3 spans 16 amino acids. J lost 0 bases, V lost 4 bases, and 4 bases had no gene match. CDR1 is SGHRS, CDR2 YFSETQ, per germline. CDR3 loop: CASSPGQSSGANVLTF. The part of the CDR3 DNA that was read is TGCGCCAGCAGCCCGGGACAGAGCTCTGGGGCCAACGTC.

This clone turned up a few times. The read falls 3 residues short of the CDR3 end, and the missing part is taken from the germline J gene. The chain uses TRBV5-6 and TRBJ2-1, with D unresolved. The length of the CDR3 is 15 residues. From germline, CDR1 is SGHDT and CDR2 YYEEEE. Trimming removed 3 bases at V and 0 bases at J, with 10 bases between. The CDR3 DNA, read in part, is TGTGCCAGCAGCTCCCCACAGAACTCCTACAATGAG. It codes for CASSSPQNSYNE. The complete CDR3 protein is CASSSPQNSYNEQFF.

This clone was picked up many times. The read comes to an end 3 residues before the CDR3 does, leaving the germline J gene to fill in the end. The V and J genes are TRBV5-6 and TRBJ1-4, with D possibly matching TRBD1 (5 bases). Trimming stripped 3 bases from V and 8 bases from J, with 11 bases between. There are 13 residues in the CDR3. The V gene's germline CDR1 is SGHDT and CDR2 YYEEEE. CDR3: CASSWGGWEKLFF. The DNA read from the CDR3 is TGTGCCAGCAGCTGGGGGGGATGGGAAAAA.